The source of this T cell receptor (beta chain) is a study of identifying expanded T cells in peripheral blood. This clone was seen once. Its antigen is unknown. Study results and caveats: Differentially abundant clones: about 1.3 between replicates, 16.4 at roughly 2 weeks, 19 at four.

This table comes from immunoSEQ multiplex PCR, and its TCRdb copy is limited to in-frame clones, with some not included. The sample records more than 75,000 clones, around 87% being singletons. During the collection period, no donor immune events like infections were recorded. The ends lost 4 bases at V and 0 bases at J; junction bases unmatched: 5. The CDR3 extends over 15 amino acids. Germline CDR1 KGHSH, CDR2 LQKENI. This receptor was identified in a person aged 18 to 75 in good health. The rearrangement joins TRBV18 to TRBJ1-1; 7 bases fit TRBD1. The sequenced sample consisted of blood. CDR3 region: CASSRHRGLNTEAFF. The CDR3 bases are TGTGCCAGCTCACGACACAGGGGCCTGAACACTGAAGCTTTCTTT. Looking up the rest from reference TRBV18 and TRBJ1-1 gives the full variable domain: NAGVMQNPRHLVRRRGQEARLRCSPMKGHSHVYWYRQLPEEGLKFMVYLQKENIIDESGMPKERFSAEFPKEGPSILRIQQVVRGDSAAYFCASSRHRGLNTEAFFGQGTRLTVV.